The 22 T cell receptor beta chains below come from one sample, sequenced in a study of cytomegalovirus exposure and HLA in healthy donors. The PCR was carried out with 60 Vbeta primers and 13 Jbeta primers. Profiled with immunoSEQ multiplex PCR; TCRdb holds only in-frame clones, not every one. The top ten hold roughly 2.1% of the sample, which has about 190,000 clones, roughly 76% seen once. Material: PBMCs. The receptors come from a woman aged 30 to 39 in good health and CMV-seropositive.

V is TRBV11-2 and J is TRBJ2-6; D is uncertain. Germline V gene lookup returns CDR1 SGHAT and CDR2 FQNNGV. The CDR3 contains 14 residues. Trimming left V 5 bases short and J 0 bases short, with 5 bases between. The DNA for the CDR3 is TGTGCCAGCAGCCTTTTCTCTGGGGCCAACGTCCTGACTTTC. Translating it yields CASSLFSGANVLTF.

J is TRBJ2-3 and V is TRBV9; D remains unclear. The CDR3 consists of 12 residues. CDR1 and CDR2 (germline): SGDLS, YYNGEE. Trimming removed 2 bases from V and 6 bases from J, with 7 bases in between. CDR3 in amino acids: CASSVHTDTQYF. The CDR3 DNA is TGTGCCAGCAGCGTCCACACGGATACGCAGTATTTT.

V gene TRBV5-1 combines with J gene TRBJ1-2; no firm D call. CDR1 and CDR2 (germline): SGHRS, YFSETQ. V lost 0 bases and J 4 bases, leaving 16 bases between the germline ends. CDR3 size: 16 residues. The CDR3 region has the DNA TGCGCCAGCAGCTTGGCTGGATCACCGGGAGGCTATGGCTACACCTTC. It is translated as CASSLAGSPGGYGYTF.

The chain employs TRBV7-2 and TRBJ2-2; the D is unclear. The germline V and J ends were trimmed by 5 bases and 5 bases, with 3 bases remaining between them. The CDR3 consists of 11 residues. Germline assignment: CDR1 SGHTA and CDR2 FQGNSA. This CDR3 is CASSPTGELFF. CDR3 nucleotide sequence: TGTGCCAGCAGCCCTACCGGGGAGCTGTTTTTT. Full variable domain (outside the CDR3, taken from reference TRBV7-2 and TRBJ2-2): GAGVSQSPSNKVTEKGKDVELRCDPISGHTALYWYRQSLGQGLEFLIYFQGNSAPDKSGLPSDRFSAERTGGSVSTLTIQRTQQEDSAVYLCASSPTGELFFGEGSRLTVL.

This clone has only one observation. The rearrangement links TRBV5-4 to TRBJ2-1; TRBD2 agrees at 7 bases. The CDR3 is made up of 16 amino acids. Germline-derived CDR1 and CDR2 are SGHNT and YYREEE (reference sequence). Germline trimming cut 0 bases from V and 0 bases from J; bases unmatched to any gene: 3. The DNA for the CDR3 is TGTGCCAGCAGCTTGGGGGGCGGGAGCTCCTACAATGAGCAGTTCTTC. The encoded protein is CASSLGGGSSYNEQFF.

This clone appeared once. V usage is TRBV29-1 and J usage is TRBJ2-5; TRBD1 agrees at 12 bases. V gave up 5 bases and J gave up 2 bases; unmatched junction bases: 12. This CDR3 region has 17 residues. Germline values: CDR1 SQVTM, CDR2 ANQGSEA. CDR3 coding DNA: TGCAGCGTTTCATTTGGGACAGGGGGCGGAAGACAAGAGACCCAGTACTTC. Its translation: CSVSFGTGGGRQETQYF. Filled out from reference TRBV29-1 and TRBJ2-5, the complete variable domain reads SAVISQKPSRDICQRGTSLTIQCQVDSQVTMMFWYRQQPGQSLTLIATANQGSEATYESGFVIDKFPISRPNLTFSTLTVSNMSPEDSSIYLCSVSFGTGGGRQETQYFGPGTRLLVL.

This clone was counted between two and nine times. V is TRBV29-1 and J is TRBJ2-5; TRBD2 matches at 14 bases. V trimming: 5 bases; J trimming: 4 bases; junction bases outside the gene matches: 12. The germline gives CDR1 SQVTM, CDR2 ANQGSEA. CDR3 length: 17 amino acids. The CDR3 loop reads CSVTGTSGRQHPETQYF. DNA for the CDR3: TGCAGCGTTACCGGGACTAGCGGGAGACAGCACCCAGAGACCCAGTACTTC.

A single count supports this clone. The V and J genes are TRBV20-1 and TRBJ2-2; D uncertain. The V and J ends lost 3 bases and 6 bases respectively, with 5 bases between them. The germline CDR1 and CDR2 sequences are DFQATT and SNEGSKA (reference sequence). The CDR3 sequence is 11 residues long. The CDR3 DNA follows: TGCAGTGCTAGCTGGCCCGGGGAGCTGTTTTTT. It encodes CSASWPGELFF.

The rearrangement joins TRBV10-3 to TRBJ2-7; 15 nucleotides agree with TRBD2. The junction had 5 bases not matched to a gene; V was cut back by 6 bases and J by 2 bases. Germline V gives CDR1 ENHRY, CDR2 SYGVKD. The CDR3 totals 16 residues. The CDR3 bases are TGTGCCATCAGGGGACTAGCGGGGGGAGGGACCTACGAGCAGTACTTC. Translation gives CAIRGLAGGGTYEQYF.

The chain recombines TRBV7-9 with TRBJ2-1, with D possibly matching TRBD2 (6 bases). The germline CDR1 and CDR2 sequences are SEHNR and FQNEAQ (reference sequence). The CDR3 covers 14 residues. Trimming cost V 5 bases and J 6 bases, with 14 bases left between them. The CDR3 reads CASSHWVGSNEQFF. The DNA of the CDR3 is TGTGCCAGCAGCCACTGGGTCGGGAGCAATGAGCAGTTCTTC.

The chain couples TRBV19 to TRBJ1-4, with 10 bases fitting TRBD1. This CDR3 spans 16 amino acids. V was clipped by 9 bases and J by 0 bases; unmatched bases: 7. Germline V gene data show CDR1 as LNHDA and CDR2 as SQIVND (reference sequence). CDR3 DNA: TGTGCCAGCCGGGACAGGGGTGTTTCAACTAATGAAAAACTGTTTTTT. Encoded protein: CASRDRGVSTNEKLFF.

J is TRBJ2-1 and V is TRBV5-6; the match to TRBD2 covers 8 bases. From germline, CDR1 is SGHDT and CDR2 YYEEEE. The CDR3 is 16 residues long. The V gene end was trimmed by 3 bases and the J gene end by 4 bases; junction bases not matched to a gene: 9. As DNA, the CDR3 is TGTGCCAGCAGCTCAAGACGGGGGGGCGTGTACAATGAGCAGTTCTTC. Translation: CASSSRRGGVYNEQFF.

The chain combines TRBV11-2 with TRBJ1-6; TRBD1 matches at 8 bases. The V and J ends lost 5 bases and 10 bases, in that order; junction bases with no gene match: 7. CDR3 size: 14 residues. The germline V gene encodes CDR1 SGHAT and CDR2 FQNNGV. CDR3 coding DNA: TGTGCCAGCAGCCTGGACAGGGTCCGGTCACCCCTCCACTTT. This translates into CASSLDRVRSPLHF.

This clone was recorded a few times. V and J are TRBV9 and TRBJ2-7; 7 nucleotides agree with TRBD1. Germline V CDR1 and CDR2: SGDLS, YYNGEE. There are 15 residues in the CDR3. J gave up 4 bases and V 3 bases, and 10 bases lay outside the gene matches. In DNA form, the CDR3 reads TGTGCCAGCAGCGCGGGTGCGCAGGGGGTTTACGAGCAGTACTTC. Translation gives CASSAGAQGVYEQYF. The full variable domain, its missing parts supplied by reference TRBV9 and TRBJ2-7, is DSGVTQTPKHLITATGQRVTLRCSPRSGDLSVYWYQQSLDQGLQFLIQYYNGEERAKGNILERFSAQQFPDLHSELNLSSLELGDSALYFCASSAGAQGVYEQYFGPGTRLTVT.

The count of this clone is one. The CDR3 DNA is TGTGCCAGCAGCTTAGCGCGGGGGGCCTCCTACGAGCAGTACTTC. Translated: CASSLARGASYEQYF. The chain couples TRBV7-2 to TRBJ2-7, with 8 bases lining up with TRBD2. The germline CDR1 and CDR2 sequences are SGHTA and FQGNSA. J lost 0 bases, V lost 0 bases, and 1 base had no gene match. The CDR3 is 15 amino acids.

The genes are TRBV2 and TRBJ2-7; the match to TRBD1 covers 8 bases. The CDR3 is 13 residues long. Germline loops: CDR1 SNHLY, CDR2 FYNNEI. The V and J ends lost 7 bases and 3 bases, in that order; junction bases with no gene match: 5. DNA for the CDR3: TGTGCCAGCAAGGCGGACAGGGTCTACGAGCAGTACTTC. It translates to CASKADRVYEQYF.

The V call is TRBV6-6, the J call TRBJ2-1; TRBD2 is a possible D gene (6 bases). The germline gives CDR1 MNHNY, CDR2 SVGAGI (reference sequence). V was shortened by 6 bases and J by 8 bases, with 20 bases between the two germline ends. The CDR3 loop spans 15 amino acids. CDR3 sequence reads: CASSPPGLGFDEQFF. The CDR3 DNA follows: TGTGCCAGCAGCCCCCCGGGACTCGGGTTCGATGAGCAGTTCTTC.

V and J are TRBV6-5 and TRBJ1-4; D gene uncertain. The CDR3 is 13 amino acids. With 4 bases removed from V and 3 bases from J, the gap between germline ends came to 6 bases. Germline lookup yields CDR1 MNHEY and CDR2 SVGAGI. CDR3 residues: CASSFGPNEKLFF. The DNA of the CDR3 is TGTGCCAGCAGTTTTGGGCCTAATGAAAAACTGTTTTTT.

The rearrangement links TRBV28 to TRBJ1-1, with D unresolved. CDR1 is MDHEN and CDR2 is SYDVKM in the germline V gene. Trimming stripped 2 bases from V and 11 bases from J, with 12 bases between. CDR3 size: 12 residues. The DNA for the CDR3 is TGTGCCAGCAGTTTAGTGGCGGGGATGGCTTTCTTT. This translates into CASSLVAGMAFF.

The chain is built from TRBV4-1 and TRBJ1-1; 7 nucleotides match TRBD1. The germline gives CDR1 MGHRA, CDR2 YSYEKL. This CDR3 is 16 amino acids long. J lost 0 bases, V lost 3 bases, and 7 bases had no gene match. This CDR3 is CASSHSGGLMNTEAFF. CDR3 nucleotide sequence: TGCGCCAGCAGCCATTCAGGGGGGTTAATGAACACTGAAGCTTTCTTT.

The chain is built from TRBV28 and TRBJ1-5, with D possibly being TRBD1 (6 bases). The CDR3 sequence is 13 residues long. The V gene's germline CDR1 is MDHEN and CDR2 SYDVKM. Between the trimmed V and J ends, which lost 6 bases and 4 bases, there was a span of 10 bases. CDR3 protein: CASRITGNQPQHF. For the CDR3, the DNA is TGTGCCAGCAGAATAACAGGGAATCAGCCCCAGCATTTT.

The rearrangement uses TRBV7-9 and TRBJ2-1; no clear D. There are 12 residues in the CDR3. Germline CDR1 SEHNR, CDR2 FQNEAQ (reference sequence). V dropped 5 bases and J dropped 11 bases, with 13 bases sitting between them. In DNA, the CDR3 is TGTGCCAGCAGCAGAGGCATGTCTAAGCAGTTCTTC. It encodes CASSRGMSKQFF.